Listed below are T cell receptor beta chains from one sample, sequenced in a study of T cell responses to AZD1222 COVID-19 vaccine. Sequenced by immunoSEQ multiplex PCR; TCRdb stores in-frame clones only, minus some. Among around 160,000 clones listed, 80% to 90% were seen once. Sequencing used peripheral blood, obtained on day 0 of AZD1222 vaccination. The source is an adult in good health. Each CDR3 is given without its conserved first and last residue. Each record gives: J gene, V gene, CDR3 protein.

>TRBJ2-7|TRBV3-1/TRBV3-2
ASSRTSGSYEQY
>TRBJ2-1|TRBV2
ASSGQALNNEQF
>TRBJ1-2|TRBV6-2/TRBV6-3
ASSYLAGRVFAGYT
>TRBJ1-5|TRBV7-9
ASRDRYQPQH
>TRBJ2-2|TRBV29-1
SGTSANTGELF
>TRBJ1-1|TRBV2
ASSADRNTEAF
>TRBJ1-3|TRBV5-4
ASSLDGGRRNTIY
>TRBJ2-7|TRBV11-3
ASSLDAREQY
>TRBJ1-5|TRBV21-1
ASSKAGDRPYSNQPQH
>TRBJ1-6|TRBV6-4
ASSDGVGNSPLH